This paragraph reports one T cell receptor beta chain. What antigen it recognizes has not been identified. No base qualities exist here, and no much larger clone lies one base off it. The sample originates from a study of blood T cell repertoires in COVID-19 (TCRdb year 2020). For the wider study: Samples covering the acute and convalescent phases of COVID-19 were provided by collaborators in the United States, Italy and Spain. Deeply sampled blood TCRbeta repertoires from subjects exposed to, actively infected with, or recovered from COVID-19 were included in the dataset. The repertoires were released in a freely available public database intended as a resource for research on the immune response to SARS-CoV-2. A de-identified subject ID, COVID-19 status, age in years and sex were almost always included in the sample metadata. The samples were drawn from two sources: the first 160 participants of the ongoing ImmuneRACE study, and approximately 1,300 subjects contributed by 6 global collaborators. Where HLA class I and class II types were available, the types were taken from metadata supplied by the sample provider, not from assay-based typing. The prospective study material was composed of cDNA or gDNA derived from T cells, B-cell-depleted T cells, or PBMCs.

General findings and caveats noted by the study authors: Clinical and demographic metadata were provided uncurated, with the amount varying by source and participant.

Whole blood was collected in K2EDTA tubes by collaborating institutions according to the institutions' own protocols. For TCRbeta analysis, collaborators shipped samples in one of three forms: frozen whole blood, isolated PBMCs, or DNA extracted from either of those sample types. The immunoSEQ Assay, a bias-controlled multiplex PCR, was used to amplify TCRbeta CDR3 regions from genomic DNA. In the source study's methods: The number of nucleated cells in each sample was estimated from the amplification of reference gene primers within the assay. To quantify the absolute abundance of each unique TCRbeta CDR3 rearrangement, sequence reads were collapsed and filtered. For each sample, productive Simpson clonality was calculated as the square root of Simpson's diversity index across productive rearrangements. TCRdb carries this immuneACCESS record with in-frame sequences only. Its versions omit some clonotypes, under half of them owing to an unresolved V gene in the studies checked, with the rest unexplained. The V and J calls and the clone size are those of that table, but D and trimming were determined from the DNA. This sample is represented by nearly 90,000 clones; about 87% of them were singletons. 8.5% to 14% of the sample is in the top ten clones.

This receptor was obtained from a man older than 75 with acute or convalescent COVID-19. The sequenced sample consisted of peripheral blood.

The CDR3 corresponds to CATSRVGKWVGGGTDTQYF. The DNA sequence is given as TGTGCCACCAGCAGAGTGGGGAAATGGGTAGGGGGCGGAACAGATACGCAGTATTTT. The rearrangement joined TRBV15 to TRBJ2-3, with 7 junctional bases fitting TRBD1. Reading the germline V gene (reference sequence) gives CDR1 LNHNV and CDR2 YYDKDF. Reading from cysteine to phenylalanine, the CDR3 counts 19 amino acids. Only the CDR3 DNA stays, 57 bases, in frame from base 1. Relative to germline, V is missing 1 base and J is missing 3 bases, with 16 bases of the junction outside any gene match. Reference TRBV15 and TRBJ2-3 proteins supply the regions before and after the CDR3; the full variable domain is: DAMVIQNPRYQVTQFGKPVTLSCSQTLNHNVMYWYQQKSSQAPKLLFHYYDKDFNNEADTPDNFQSRRPNTSFCFLDIRSPGLGDTAMYLCATSRVGKWVGGGTDTQYFGPGTRLTVL.